This T cell receptor (beta chain) comes out of a study of T cell repertoires in cytomegalovirus infection. About the study: Epitope selection comprised recently identified HLA-C-restricted CMV epitopes and well-studied HLA-B-restricted CMV epitopes. It can be stated that public TCR beta signatures indicated CMV infection as well as a matching HLA type.

Findings and caveats of the study: HLA-C-restricted CMV-specific TCR beta clonotypes prevailed in the ex vivo response.

TCRdb called the reads again in MiXCR, with one record for every CDR3 protein. Here the sample spans about a million distinct CDR3 sequences, roughly a third being singletons. Germline V gene lookup returns CDR1 SGHRS and CDR2 YFSETQ. Trimming shortened V by 4 bases and J by 0 bases, and 26 bases separated the two germline ends. This CDR3 has 20 residues. Regarding this clonotype: Its antigen remains unknown.

The V and J genes are TRBV5-1 and TRBJ1-5; TRBD1 is a possible D gene (5 bases). This TCR derives from a human donor in good health (CMV status not recorded). Some clones in this sample may be carry-over from other donors' samples. Sample: cultured CD8+ T cells from PBMCs, taken from culture after CMV antigen stimulation. CDR3 coding DNA: TGCGCCAGCAGCAAAACCGGGCCGGGACTTCGACGTTTTAGCAATCAGCCCCAGCATTTT. Amino acid sequence: CASSKTGPGLRRFSNQPQHF.